One and the same sample provided the 6 T cell receptor beta chains below, sequenced in a study of blood T cell repertoires in COVID-19. Using immunoSEQ multiplex PCR, the repertoire was profiled, and TCRdb retains in-frame clones only, with some absent. This table holds 390,000 or so clones, roughly 90% found once. The sample consisted of peripheral blood. The source is a woman between 25 and 40 years old with COVID-19, enrolled during active disease.

CDR3 DNA: TGTGCCAGCAGCCAAGGCGCGCTAGCGGGGTACAATGAGCAGTTCTTC. Its protein product is CASSQGALAGYNEQFF. The chain has TRBV3-1 (or the pseudogene TRBV3-2) and TRBJ2-1; 9 nucleotides align to TRBD2. Germline V gene lookup returns CDR1 LGHDT and CDR2 YNNKEL (reference sequence). The CDR3 is made up of 16 amino acids. Trimming cost V 1 base and J 4 bases; bases outside gene matches: 5.

The gene calls are TRBV24-1 and TRBJ1-2; 9 bases agree with TRBD1. From germline, CDR1 is KGHDR and CDR2 SFDVKD. The CDR3 runs 14 residues. The V segment lost 0 bases and the J segment 8 bases; nucleotides outside the gene matches: 3. CDR3 DNA: TGTGCCACCAGTGATTTGGACAGGGGGAGCGGCTACACCTTC. Its protein is CATSDLDRGSGYTF.

V gene TRBV27 combines with J gene TRBJ1-1, with 7 bases that match TRBD1. Germline V gives CDR1 MNHEY, CDR2 SMNVEV (reference sequence). J lost 0 bases, V lost 6 bases, and 7 bases had no gene match. CDR3 size: 15 residues. Here the CDR3 DNA reads TGTGCCAGCAGCCTCCAGGGACAGCTGAACACTGAAGCTTTCTTT. This sequence encodes CASSLQGQLNTEAFF.

The chain is built from TRBV6-5 and TRBJ1-4, with TRBD1 matching 7 bases. With 0 bases clipped from V and 5 bases from J, the junction kept 3 bases outside the gene matches. The CDR3 contains 15 residues. Germline CDR1 MNHEY, CDR2 SVGAGI. CDR3 sequence: CASSYSGQRNEKLFF. The DNA for the CDR3 is TGTGCCAGCAGTTACTCGGGACAGAGAAATGAAAAACTGTTTTTT.

DNA of the CDR3: TGCGCCAGCAGCTTCGCGGAGAACACCGGGGAGCTGTTTTTT. Translation gives CASSFAENTGELFF. The chain carries TRBV5-1 and TRBJ2-2; D unclear. With 2 bases removed from V and 1 base from J, the gap between germline ends came to 6 bases. Germline V gene lookup returns CDR1 SGHRS and CDR2 YFSETQ. This CDR3 region has 14 residues. The full variable domain, with the rest looked up from reference TRBV5-1 and TRBJ2-2, is KAGVTQTPRYLIKTRGQQVTLSCSPISGHRSVSWYQQTPGQGLQFLFEYFSETQRNKGNFPGRFSGRQFSNSRSEMNVSTLELGDSALYLCASSFAENTGELFFGEGSRLTVL.

With regard to this clone: Other DNA sequences within the sample encode an identical CDR3. The chain recombines TRBV6-5 with TRBJ2-3; the D is unclear. The germline gives CDR1 MNHEY, CDR2 SVGAGI. With 0 bases removed from V and 0 bases from J, the gap between germline ends came to 7 bases. The CDR3 consists of 15 residues. CDR3 region: CASSYSRSSTDTQYF. The CDR3 DNA sequence: TGTGCCAGCAGTTACTCGAGGAGCAGCACAGATACGCAGTATTTT.